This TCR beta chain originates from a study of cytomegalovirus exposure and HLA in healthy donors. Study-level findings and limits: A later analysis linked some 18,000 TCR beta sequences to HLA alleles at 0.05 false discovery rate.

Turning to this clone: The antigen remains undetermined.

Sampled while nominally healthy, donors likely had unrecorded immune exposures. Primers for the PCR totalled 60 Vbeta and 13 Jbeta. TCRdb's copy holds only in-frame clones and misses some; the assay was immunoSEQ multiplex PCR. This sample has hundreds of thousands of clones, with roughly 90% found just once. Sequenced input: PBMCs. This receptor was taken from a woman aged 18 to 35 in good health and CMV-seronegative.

The CDR3 coding sequence is TGTGCCAGCAGTACCCTAAACAGGGAAGGAAGAGGCAATGAGCAGTTCTTC. Translation gives CASSTLNREGRGNEQFF. The gene calls are TRBV27 and TRBJ2-1, with D perhaps matching TRBD1 (6 bases). CDR1 and CDR2 (germline): MNHEY, SMNVEV (reference sequence). Trimming took 5 bases from V and 6 from J, leaving 23 bases between them. This CDR3 comprises 17 residues.